These T cell receptor beta chains were read from a single sample in a study of identical twins. One entry per CDR3 protein, called by TCRdb with MiXCR from the 5' RACE reads. The table includes under 500,000 distinct CDR3 sequences, approximately 15% detected once. The same sample was also studied in work on yellow fever vaccine responses in identical twins.

The sequenced sample was CD4+ T cells sorted from blood. These receptors all come from a woman between 18 and 30 years old in good health. The CDR3 runs from the conserved cysteine through the conserved F or W. A D gene is named only where the DNA matches it firmly. Where a row states a size, it is once, few, many or the class of an expanded clone; other rows omit it.

V gene	D gene	J gene	clone size	CDR3 protein	CDR3 DNA
TRBV20-1	.	TRBJ1-4	.	CSARVLPEKLFF	TGCAGTGCTAGAGTTCTTCCGGAAAAACTGTTTTTT
TRBV29-1	.	TRBJ2-3	.	CSVRWGVLADTQYF	TGCAGCGTGAGATGGGGCGTATTGGCAGATACGCAGTATTTT
TRBV12-3/TRBV12-4	TRBD1	TRBJ1-1	few	CASSLGQGVGTEAFF	TGTGCCAGCTCCCTGGGGCAGGGGGTTGGCACTGAAGCTTTCTTT
TRBV6-2/TRBV6-3	TRBD2	TRBJ2-7	few	CASRPGTSGNSYEQYF	TGTGCCAGCAGACCTGGGACTAGCGGGAACTCCTACGAGCAGTACTTC
TRBV11-2	.	TRBJ2-3	.	CASSGRRGATDTQYF	TGTGCCAGCAGCGGGAGGAGGGGGGCCACAGATACGCAGTATTTT
TRBV20-1	.	TRBJ1-1	.	CSAQSGAEAFF	TGCAGTGCTCAGTCCGGAGCTGAAGCTTTCTTT
TRBV20-1	.	TRBJ2-1	many	CSATGGGGSPYNEQFF	TGCAGTGCAACCGGAGGGGGCGGGAGCCCATACAATGAGCAGTTCTTC
TRBV6-1	.	TRBJ2-2	many	CASREQSHGELFF	TGTGCCAGCAGAGAACAGTCTCACGGGGAGCTGTTTTTT
TRBV6-1	TRBD1	TRBJ1-6	.	CASSPRDRGQNSPLHF	TGTGCCAGCAGTCCCCGGGACAGGGGGCAGAATTCACCCCTCCACTTT
TRBV6-5	.	TRBJ2-1	many	CASTYNSYNEQFF	TGTGCCAGCACTTACAACTCCTACAATGAGCAGTTCTTC
TRBV20-1	TRBD2	TRBJ2-5	many	CSADLGGVRFPQETQYF	TGCAGTGCTGACCTCGGGGGGGTAAGATTCCCACAAGAGACCCAGTACTTC
TRBV7-8	.	TRBJ2-2	few	CASSLTFDTGELFF	TGTGCCAGCAGCTTAACGTTTGACACCGGGGAGCTGTTTTTT
TRBV5-5	.	TRBJ2-2	few	CASSLGTYYTGELFF	TGTGCCAGCAGCCTGGGGACATACTACACCGGGGAGCTGTTTTTT
TRBV7-8	.	TRBJ2-2	.	CASSLGRVATGELFF	TGTGCCAGCAGCTTAGGCCGGGTGGCCACCGGGGAGCTGTTTTTT
TRBV29-1	.	TRBJ1-1	.	CSVERGSDTEAFF	TGCAGCGTTGAAAGGGGGAGCGACACTGAAGCTTTCTTT
TRBV6-6	.	TRBJ2-3	.	CASRLSRDGRMYF	TGTGCCAGCAGGCTCTCCAGGGACGGGCGCATGTATTTT
TRBV7-2	TRBD2	TRBJ2-5	.	CASSPSTSGRLQETQYF	TGTGCCAGCAGCCCATCGACTAGCGGGCGCCTCCAAGAGACCCAGTACTTC
TRBV15	TRBD1	TRBJ1-2	few	CATSRDLAGTGGDGYTF	TGTGCCACCAGCAGAGATCTTGCGGGAACAGGGGGCGATGGCTACACCTTC
TRBV6-2/TRBV6-3	.	TRBJ2-6	few	CASSYVVAGHSGANVLTF	TGTGCCAGCAGTTACGTTGTCGCGGGACACTCTGGGGCCAACGTCCTGACTTTC
TRBV20-1	TRBD2	TRBJ2-3	.	CSASRLAGGPDTQYF	TGCAGTGCTAGTCGACTAGCGGGAGGGCCAGATACGCAGTATTTT
TRBV9	.	TRBJ2-3	few	CASSVDRMWDLRGDTQYF	TGTGCCAGCAGCGTAGATCGGATGTGGGACCTCCGGGGCGATACGCAGTATTTT
TRBV27	TRBD1	TRBJ1-5	many	CASSAAGQGKGQPQHF	TGTGCCAGCAGCGCGGCGGGACAGGGGAAAGGTCAGCCCCAGCATTTT
TRBV20-1	.	TRBJ2-5	.	CSASGGLILTQYF	TGCAGTGCTAGCGGGGGGCTTATACTGACCCAGTACTTC
TRBV20-1	.	TRBJ2-1	.	CSAPGGGHSYNEQFF	TGCAGTGCCCCGGGGGGCGGGCACTCCTACAATGAGCAGTTCTTC
TRBV18	TRBD2	TRBJ2-7	few	CASSPGLAGAWEQYF	TGTGCCAGCTCACCTGGGCTAGCGGGAGCTTGGGAGCAGTACTTC
TRBV7-3	.	TRBJ2-5	.	CASSIGTGGETQYF	TGTGCCAGCAGCATCGGGACGGGCGGGGAGACCCAGTACTTC
TRBV2	TRBD2	TRBJ2-1	few	CASSVASGGAYNEQFF	TGTGCCAGCAGTGTGGCTAGCGGGGGAGCCTACAATGAGCAGTTCTTC
TRBV18	.	TRBJ2-5	once	CASSPLYQETQYF	TGTGCCAGCTCACCACTTTACCAAGAGACCCAGTACTTC
TRBV20-1	TRBD1	TRBJ1-1	few	CSAPSRGQGAGAYF	TGCAGTGCTCCCTCCCGGGGACAGGGGGCCGGGGCTTACTTT
TRBV29-1	TRBD1	TRBJ2-5	many	CSVGQGARETQYF	TGCAGCGTTGGACAGGGGGCTCGGGAGACCCAGTACTTC
TRBV29-1	.	TRBJ2-3	few	CSVGPGLPQYF	TGCAGCGTGGGGCCGGGACTCCCTCAGTATTTT
TRBV4-2	.	TRBJ2-7	.	CASSQDGRPEQYF	TGTGCCAGCAGCCAAGATGGCAGGCCCGAGCAGTACTTC
TRBV6-2/TRBV6-3	.	TRBJ2-3	.	CASSYNGPSTDTQYF	TGTGCCAGCAGTTATAACGGGCCTAGCACAGATACGCAGTATTTT
TRBV28	.	TRBJ2-1	many	CASSFPRGGGYNEQFF	TGTGCCAGCAGTTTCCCCCGAGGGGGGGGGTACAATGAGCAGTTCTTC
TRBV7-9	.	TRBJ2-5	few	CASSYIFRETQYF	TGTGCCAGCAGTTATATTTTTAGGGAGACCCAGTACTTC
TRBV20-1	TRBD2	TRBJ2-6	.	CSARDWWTGTSGRAHSGANVLTF	TGCAGTGCTAGAGATTGGTGGACAGGGACTAGCGGGAGGGCCCACTCTGGGGCCAACGTCCTGACTTTC
TRBV2	TRBD2	TRBJ2-1	few	CASGGLAGLYNEQFF	TGTGCCAGCGGGGGACTAGCGGGGCTATACAATGAGCAGTTCTTC
TRBV6-5	TRBD1	TRBJ2-5	few	CASSTRQGTQETQYF	TGTGCCAGCAGTACACGACAGGGGACACAAGAGACCCAGTACTTC
TRBV6-2/TRBV6-3	TRBD2	TRBJ2-1	many	CASGIAGGLEQFF	TGTGCCAGCGGAATAGCGGGAGGATTGGAGCAGTTCTTC
TRBV6-1	TRBD2	TRBJ2-7	.	CASTRDSGSSYEQYF	TGTGCCAGCACCCGAGATAGCGGGAGCTCCTACGAGCAGTACTTC
TRBV28	.	TRBJ2-3	.	CASNKFTDTQYF	TGTGCCAGCAACAAGTTCACAGATACGCAGTATTTT